This TCR beta chain came from a study of blood T cell repertoires in COVID-19. Using immunoSEQ multiplex PCR, the repertoire was profiled, and TCRdb retains in-frame clones only, with some absent. Among a few hundred thousand clones, approximately 89% were seen once, and the ten largest hold 3% to 4%. The ends lost 6 bases at V and 4 bases at J; junction bases unmatched: 8. Germline V lookup: CDR1 MNHEY, CDR2 SVGAGI. This CDR3 is built from 15 residues. The J gene is TRBJ1-4, the V gene TRBV6-5; 7 nucleotides agree with TRBD1. Sequencing was performed on peripheral blood. This TCR came from a woman aged 55 to 70 with COVID-19, enrolled during active disease. In nucleotides, the CDR3 is TGTGCCAGCAGGGCCGGACAGGCCCTTAATGAAAAACTGTTTTTT. Translating it yields CASRAGQALNEKLFF.